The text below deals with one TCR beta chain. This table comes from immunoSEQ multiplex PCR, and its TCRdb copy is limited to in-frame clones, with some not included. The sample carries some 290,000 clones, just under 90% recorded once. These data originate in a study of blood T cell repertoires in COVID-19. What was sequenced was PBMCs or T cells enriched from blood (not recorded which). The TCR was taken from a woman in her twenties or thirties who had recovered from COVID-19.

The CDR3 sequence is CASSQDIEAQETQYF. The CDR3 DNA follows: TGTGCCAGCAGCCAAGATATAGAAGCCCAAGAGACCCAGTACTTC. This sequence joins TRBV3-1 (or the pseudogene TRBV3-2) and TRBJ2-5; D gene uncertain. The V end was cut by 0 bases, the J end by 1 base, with 9 bases between. Germline V CDR1 and CDR2: LGHDT, YNNKEL (reference sequence). CDR3 length: 15 residues.